The 10 T cell receptor beta chains presented below share a single source sample, sequenced in a study of blood T cell repertoires in COVID-19. Data came from immunoSEQ multiplex PCR; TCRdb stores just in-frame clones and leaves some out. This sample carries 210,000 or so clones, approximately 80% of them seen once, and the ten largest clones take 7.5% to 9%. What was sequenced was peripheral blood. The receptors were gathered from a woman of 80 years or more with COVID-19, enrolled during active disease.

The chain joins TRBV2 to TRBJ1-4; maybe TRBD1 (5 bases). Trimming removed 6 bases at V and 0 bases at J, with 8 bases between. CDR1 is SNHLY, CDR2 FYNNEI, per germline. This CDR3 spans 14 amino acids. Here the CDR3 DNA reads TGTGCCAGCAGGGGGGGTACAACTAATGAAAAACTGTTTTTT. Translated: CASRGGTTNEKLFF.

The V gene is TRBV7-2, the J gene TRBJ1-4, with 7 bases fitting TRBD1. The CDR3 has 13 residues. Per germline, CDR1 SGHTA and CDR2 FQGNSA. V gave up 3 bases and J gave up 8 bases; unmatched junction bases: 3. The CDR3 coding sequence is TGTGCCAGCAGCTTCGGGACAGCCGAAAAACTGTTTTTT. This gives the protein CASSFGTAEKLFF.

The chain employs TRBV12-3 or TRBV12-4 and TRBJ1-4; D not resolved. The CDR3 is 13 residues long. Trimming pared 5 bases from V and 8 bases from J, leaving 12 bases between. The CDR3 sequence: CASSPREGEKLFF. The CDR3 nucleotides are TGTGCCAGCAGTCCGAGAGAGGGCGAAAAACTGTTTTTT.

The gene calls are TRBV6-5 and TRBJ2-1; 10 positions match TRBD1. CDR3 size: 15 residues. J was trimmed by 8 bases and V by 1 base; bases with no gene match: 5. Germline CDR1 reads MNHEY; CDR2 reads SVGAGI. The CDR3 is CASSYWGQGIDEQFF. The CDR3 DNA sequence: TGTGCCAGCAGTTACTGGGGACAGGGGATCGATGAGCAGTTCTTC.

The J gene is TRBJ2-7, the V gene TRBV5-1; TRBD1 matches 9 bases. The junction had 6 bases not matched to a gene; V was cut back by 7 bases and J by 4 bases. CDR1 SGHRS and CDR2 YFSETQ come from the germline V gene. CDR3 length: 13 amino acids. For the CDR3, the DNA is TGCGCCAGCGCCCGGGACAGGGCTTACGAGCAGTACTTC. Encoded protein: CASARDRAYEQYF.

This clone has more than one count but fewer than ten. The same CDR3 also results from other DNA sequences found in this sample. The chain links TRBV6-5 to TRBJ1-5; D is unresolved. V lost 6 bases and J 1 base, leaving 4 bases between the germline ends. Looked up from germline, CDR1 is MNHEY and CDR2 is SVGAGI. The CDR3 length is 12 residues. The CDR3 loop is CASRQSNQPQHF. CDR3 bases: TGTGCCAGCAGACAGAGCAATCAGCCCCAGCATTTT.

The chain carries TRBV5-5 and TRBJ1-5; D not certain. V was clipped by 4 bases and J by 10 bases, with 24 bases between them. The CDR3 runs 16 residues. Germline CDR1 SGHKS, CDR2 YYEKEE (reference sequence). The CDR3 reads CASSPRGIEAAGPQHF. DNA for the CDR3: TGTGCCAGCAGCCCCCGGGGTATTGAGGCCGCAGGTCCCCAGCATTTT. Full variable domain (remainder filled in from reference TRBV5-5 and TRBJ1-5): DAGVTQSPTHLIKTRGQQVTLRCSPISGHKSVSWYQQVLGQGPQFIFQYYEKEERGRGNFPDRFSARQFPNYSSELNVNALLLGDSALYLCASSPRGIEAAGPQHFGDGTRLSIL.

V usage is TRBV6-1 and J usage is TRBJ2-1; D is possibly TRBD1 (5 bases). The V end was cut by 0 bases, the J end by 8 bases, with 11 bases between. Germline V gives CDR1 MNHNS, CDR2 SASEGT. The CDR3 runs 14 residues. DNA for the CDR3: TGTGCCAGCAGTGAAGCGTCAGGGCCCCATGAGCAGTTCTTC. Encoded protein: CASSEASGPHEQFF.

This clone has more than one count but fewer than ten. V gene TRBV3-1 (or the pseudogene TRBV3-2) combines with J gene TRBJ1-2; 10 nucleotides line up with TRBD1. Losses at the gene ends were 3 bases for V and 10 bases for J; bases not matched to a gene: 2. Germline V gene lookup returns CDR1 LGHDT and CDR2 YNNKEL (reference sequence). The length of the CDR3 is 12 residues. In nucleotides, the CDR3 is TGTGCCAGCAGCCAGGGGACAGGGGCCTACACCTTC. Translating it yields CASSQGTGAYTF.

This clone was seen more than once but under ten times. V gene TRBV28 combines with J gene TRBJ2-4, with a tentative D call TRBD1 (5 bases). Looked up from germline, CDR1 is MDHEN and CDR2 is SYDVKM. Trimming shortened V by 2 bases and J by 0 bases, and 8 bases separated the two germline ends. This CDR3 spans 15 amino acids. The DNA for the CDR3 is TGTGCCAGCAGTTTAGAAGGGGTAGCCAAAAACATTCAGTACTTC. Residues: CASSLEGVAKNIQYF.